The 4 T cell receptor beta chains given below trace back to one sample, sequenced in a study of cytomegalovirus exposure and HLA in healthy donors (TCRdb year 2017). Library preparation was by the immunoSEQ multiplex PCR assay. TCRdb took over this immuneACCESS table, retaining in-frame rearrangements with V and J assigned. Such tables are incomplete; in checked studies, under half of the missing clones stem from an unresolved V gene, and the remainder is unexplained. The sample table records hundreds of thousands of clones; about nine tenths of these occur just once. The top ten constitute over 0.75% of the sample. The sample taken for sequencing was PBMCs. The receptors here all came from a woman aged 18-29 years in good health and CMV-seronegative.

J is TRBJ2-5 and V is TRBV2; 10 bases agree with TRBD2. Germline CDR1 is SNHLY and CDR2 is FYNNEI. The V and J ends lost 9 bases and 2 bases, in that order; junction bases with no gene match: 6. This CDR3 spans 14 amino acids. As DNA, the CDR3 is TGTGCCAGGGGGGGACTAGCGCCTCAAGAGACCCAGTACTTC. As protein: CARGGLAPQETQYF.

The CDR3 coding sequence is TGTGCCAGCAGTGCCGGACTAGTGTTGACAGATACGCAGTATTTT. Residues: CASSAGLVLTDTQYF. The V call is TRBV2, the J call TRBJ2-3; TRBD2 agrees at 7 bases. CDR3 size: 15 residues. Germline V lookup: CDR1 SNHLY, CDR2 FYNNEI. V trimming: 4 bases; J trimming: 3 bases; junction bases outside the gene matches: 7.

CDR3 nucleotide sequence: TGTGCCAGCAGTGGAAGACAGGAAATCGGCTACACCTTC. Residues: CASSGRQEIGYTF. V gene TRBV25-1 combines with J gene TRBJ1-2; perhaps TRBD1 as D (6 bases). Germline V gene data show CDR1 as MGHDK and CDR2 as SYGVNS. CDR3 size: 13 residues. The ends were cut back, 4 bases at V and 8 bases at J, with 14 bases in the middle.

V gene TRBV6-5 combines with J gene TRBJ2-3, with TRBD2 matching 13 bases. Germline values: CDR1 MNHEY, CDR2 SVGAGI. The CDR3 has 15 amino acids. With V trimmed by 5 bases and J by 6 bases, 5 bases remained unmatched. The CDR3 nucleotides are TGTGCCAGCAGTGGACTAGCGGGAGCCGGCGATACGCAGTATTTT. Protein sequence: CASSGLAGAGDTQYF.